The 26 T cell receptor beta chains in this list originate from one sample, sequenced in a study of blood T cells in healthy people across ages. Together with a sample-barcoded 5' primer, a J-beta primer mix was included in a second PCR lasting roughly 7 to 11 cycles. TCRdb used MiXCR to reprocess the 5' RACE reads, holding one entry per CDR3 protein. Among about 1.1 million distinct CDR3 sequences, roughly two fifths were seen once, and the ten largest hold around 13%. What was sequenced was blood. These receptors came from a man aged 18 to 30 in good health.

The V call is TRBV9, the J call TRBJ2-7; D remains unclear. Trimming pared 0 bases from V and 0 bases from J, leaving 13 bases between. The CDR3 length is 16 residues. Per germline, CDR1 SGDLS and CDR2 YYNGEE. CDR3 DNA sequence: TGTGCCAGCAGCGTAGGGTCAAACCCTGGCTCCTACGAGCAGTACTTC. It specifies CASSVGSNPGSYEQYF.

The CDR3 nucleotides are TGTGCCAGCAGCCCTCCCAGCCGAGGACTAGCGGGATTCCCGGATGAGCAGTTCTTC. Translating gives CASSPPSRGLAGFPDEQFF. The chain recombines TRBV6-2 or TRBV6-3 with TRBJ2-1, with TRBD2 matching 12 bases. CDR1 and CDR2 (germline): MNHEY, SVGEGT. The CDR3 covers 19 residues. The junction had 20 bases not matched to a gene; V was cut back by 6 bases and J by 8 bases.

The V gene is TRBV7-2, the J gene TRBJ2-7, with D perhaps matching TRBD2 (7 bases). The end of the DNA aligns better with TRBJ2-4, so the J call may be wrong. CDR1 and CDR2 from the germline V gene are SGHTA and FQGNSA. CDR3 length: 16 residues. CDR3 residues: CASSLVGGRGENIQYF. CDR3 bases: TGTGCCAGCAGCTTAGTGGGGGGGCGCGGGGAAAACATTCAGTACTTC.

This clonotype has just a few counts. The genes are TRBV3-1 and TRBJ1-5, with no clear D. CDR1 is LGHDT and CDR2 is YNNKEL in the germline V gene (reference sequence). Trimming left V 0 bases short and J 7 bases short, with 10 bases between. CDR3 length: 14 residues. The CDR3: CASSQDWVGQPQHF. CDR3 DNA sequence: TGTGCCAGCAGCCAAGATTGGGTGGGACAGCCCCAGCATTTT.

This clonotype has a count of ten or more. The DNA for the CDR3 is TGTGCCAGCAGTTCTACAGGGCCTATGACTAACTATGGCTACACCTTC. Encoded protein: CASSSTGPMTNYGYTF. The V and J genes are TRBV12-3 or TRBV12-4 and TRBJ1-2; tentative D call: TRBD1 (6 bases). The CDR3 extends over 16 amino acids. The ends were cut back, 4 bases at V and 0 bases at J, with 15 bases in the middle.

This clonotype was observed a few times. The V and J genes are TRBV30 and TRBJ1-6; perhaps TRBD1 as D (6 bases). The V end was cut by 3 bases, the J end by 2 bases, with 11 bases between. The length of the CDR3 is 15 residues. CDR1 is GTSNPN, CDR2 SVGIG, per germline (reference sequence). The CDR3 DNA sequence: TGTGCCTGGAGGCCAGGGGCAGCCTATAATTCACCCCTCCACTTT. It specifies CAWRPGAAYNSPLHF.

This clonotype was detected only a few times. The rearrangement joins TRBV12-5 to TRBJ2-2; no clear D. V shed 7 bases and J shed 5 bases, with 11 bases lying between them. This CDR3 has 13 residues. Per the germline V gene, CDR1 is LGHNT and CDR2 is FRNRAP. The CDR3 loop reads CASAPGPTGELFF. The CDR3 DNA reads TGTGCTAGTGCCCCCGGACCTACCGGGGAGCTGTTTTTT.

Note on this clonotype: A much larger clone is a single base away; this may be a read error. This chain links TRBV20-1 with TRBJ2-3; D is undetermined. This CDR3 has 15 residues. V gave up 5 bases and J gave up 2 bases, with 17 bases separating them. Germline CDR1 and CDR2: DFQATT and SNEGSKA (reference sequence). CDR3 DNA sequence: TGCAGTGCTGGGTTCGGGCTTAGCTCCACAGATACGCAGTATTTT. Translation: CSAGFGLSSTDTQYF.

This clonotype has only a few counts. V usage is TRBV7-2 and J usage is TRBJ1-1; 7 nucleotides match TRBD1. Germline V gene data show CDR1 as SGHTA and CDR2 as FQGNSA. V was pared by 5 bases and J by 10 bases, with 7 bases of the junction left unmatched. The CDR3 consists of 12 residues. The DNA of the CDR3 is TGTGCCAGCAGCACCGGACAGGAGGTAGCTTTCTTT. This sequence encodes CASSTGQEVAFF. Using reference TRBV7-2 and TRBJ1-1 for the parts outside the CDR3, the full variable domain is GAGVSQSPSNKVTEKGKDVELRCDPISGHTALYWYRQSLGQGLEFLIYFQGNSAPDKSGLPSDRFSAERTGGSVSTLTIQRTQQEDSAVYLCASSTGQEVAFFGQGTRLTVV.

The CDR3: CSASGLAGGYSYNEQFF. The DNA of the CDR3 is TGCAGTGCTAGCGGACTAGCGGGGGGCTACTCCTACAATGAGCAGTTCTTC. The chain links TRBV20-1 to TRBJ2-1; 14 bases line up with TRBD2. This CDR3 is built from 17 residues. J was trimmed by 0 bases and V by 3 bases; bases with no gene match: 4. The germline gives CDR1 DFQATT, CDR2 SNEGSKA (reference sequence).

The CDR3 DNA reads as TGTGCCAGCAGCCAAGTTGTCCGTAAATCGAACACTGAAGCTTTCTTT. Its translation: CASSQVVRKSNTEAFF. The chain employs TRBV4-2 and TRBJ1-1; D remains unclear. The CDR3 sequence is 16 residues long. V was cut by 1 base and J by 1 base, with 13 bases left in between. CDR1 is LGHNA and CDR2 is YNFKEQ in the germline V gene.

This clonotype was counted a single time. This chain joins TRBV9 and TRBJ2-3; possible D gene TRBD1, 6 bases. Trimming stripped 3 bases from V and 7 bases from J, with 9 bases between. This CDR3 is built from 12 residues. The V gene's germline CDR1 is SGDLS and CDR2 YYNGEE. CDR3: CASSAQGHTQYF. The CDR3 DNA follows: TGTGCCAGCAGCGCCCAGGGGCATACGCAGTATTTT.

The sample holds many counts of this clonotype. The chain uses TRBV29-1 and TRBJ2-6; no definite D call. Germline V gives CDR1 SQVTM, CDR2 ANQGSEA. V was pared by 4 bases and J by 0 bases, with 13 bases between. The CDR3 consists of 16 residues. CDR3: CSVGLLYPSGANVLTF. CDR3 nucleotide sequence: TGCAGCGTTGGGCTTCTCTATCCCTCTGGGGCCAACGTCCTGACTTTC.

With respect to this clonotype: One base away lies a much larger clone, so this may be a sequencing read error. V is TRBV5-1 and J is TRBJ2-4, with 7 bases matching TRBD1. This CDR3 comprises 15 residues. Germline V lookup: CDR1 SGHRS, CDR2 YFSETQ. After removal of 4 bases from V and 11 bases from J, the junction contained 15 bases not matched to a gene. The CDR3 protein is CASSPATGRMGVQYF. DNA for the CDR3: TGCGCCAGCAGCCCGGCGACAGGGCGGATGGGCGTTCAGTACTTC.

V usage is TRBV15 and J usage is TRBJ1-1; D might be TRBD1 (5 bases). CDR1 and CDR2 from the germline V gene are LNHNV and YYDKDF (reference sequence). Trimming removed 1 base at V and 8 bases at J, with 14 bases between. The CDR3 runs 14 residues. The CDR3 loop reads CATSRGLDMIEAFF. In nucleotides, the CDR3 is TGTGCCACCAGCAGAGGCCTGGACATGATCGAAGCTTTCTTT.

With regard to this clonotype: It may be a read error: a sequence one base away is much more abundant. The genes are TRBV12-3 or TRBV12-4 and TRBJ2-1; D gene ambiguous. Between the trimmed V and J ends, which lost 6 bases and 9 bases, there was a span of 9 bases. The CDR3 extends over 11 amino acids. The DNA for the CDR3 is TGTGCCAGCAGGTTCTCCCTTGAGCAGTTCTTC. This encodes CASRFSLEQFF.

The rearrangement uses TRBV20-1 and TRBJ2-5, with no clear D. The germline gives CDR1 DFQATT, CDR2 SNEGSKA (reference sequence). V lost 6 bases to trimming and J lost 1 base, with 15 bases between them. This CDR3 is 14 amino acids long. DNA of the CDR3: TGCAGTGCCGAGACTGACCCCTCCCAAGAGACCCAGTACTTC. Its protein is CSAETDPSQETQYF.

There are a few counts of this clonotype. J is TRBJ2-5 and V is TRBV2, with D possibly matching TRBD1 (6 bases). The CDR3 runs to 14 residues. V lost 8 bases to trimming and J lost 4 bases, with 17 bases between them. Germline CDR1 SNHLY, CDR2 FYNNEI. As DNA, the CDR3 is TGTGCCAGCCGTTCCACCGAGGGGGTAGAGACCCAGTACTTC. This encodes CASRSTEGVETQYF.

This chain links TRBV5-8 with TRBJ2-5; TRBD2 matches 8 bases. Unmatched junction bases numbered 15, after V lost 1 base and J lost 1 base. Germline V CDR1 and CDR2: SGHTS, YDEGEE. The CDR3 is 19 residues long. CDR3 protein: CASSLPGLGLLSRQETQYF. The DNA of the CDR3 is TGTGCCAGCAGCTTGCCGGGACTAGGTCTCCTTAGTCGCCAAGAGACCCAGTACTTC.

This chain links TRBV5-1 with TRBJ1-1; D might be TRBD1 (5 bases). V lost 0 bases, J lost 3 bases, and 12 bases lay in between. CDR3 length equals 15 residues. Germline V gene sequence: CDR1 SGHRS, CDR2 YFSETQ. The CDR3 DNA sequence: TGCGCCAGCAGCTTGGAGTCAGGGATAGACACTGAAGCTTTCTTT. Protein sequence: CASSLESGIDTEAFF.

The genes are TRBV28 and TRBJ1-1, with unresolved D. The CDR3 runs 15 residues. The V and J ends lost 7 bases and 5 bases respectively, with 20 bases between them. CDR1 MDHEN and CDR2 SYDVKM come from the germline V gene. The chain's CDR3 is CASTSPNSLGTEAFF. The CDR3 nucleotides are TGTGCCAGCACCTCCCCGAACAGCTTGGGAACTGAAGCTTTCTTT.

The chain combines TRBV20-1 with TRBJ2-5, with D maybe TRBD2 (5 bases). V lost 0 bases and J lost 7, with 12 bases in between. This CDR3 is 13 amino acids long. Germline CDR1 DFQATT, CDR2 SNEGSKA (reference sequence). CDR3 DNA: TGCAGTGCTAGAGAAACCGGGGTCGGGACCCAGTACTTC. Translating gives CSARETGVGTQYF.

This clonotype was detected a few times. The gene calls are TRBV12-3 or TRBV12-4 and TRBJ1-2; 10 bases match TRBD1. This CDR3 has 14 residues. V lost 5 bases and J lost 6; bases outside the gene matches: 6. Here the CDR3 reads CASSPSGQGHGYTF. CDR3 DNA: TGTGCCAGCAGTCCCTCGGGACAGGGGCATGGCTACACCTTC.

The V gene is TRBV9, the J gene TRBJ2-4; a weak D match, TRBD1 (6 bases). The CDR3 length is 12 residues. The V end lost 4 bases, the J end lost 12 bases, and 14 bases lay between the germline ends. Germline V CDR1 and CDR2: SGDLS, YYNGEE. DNA for the CDR3: TGTGCCAGCAGCCAACAGGGAATCAGTCAGTACTTC. This codes for CASSQQGISQYF.

This clonotype was found once. V is TRBV7-2 and J is TRBJ2-3; D not resolved. Germline CDR1 reads SGHTA; CDR2 reads FQGNSA. Trimming pared 1 base from V and 11 bases from J, leaving 13 bases between. The length of the CDR3 is 13 residues. In DNA, the CDR3 is TGTGCCAGCAGCTTAGATGGAATTCAGATGCAGTATTTT. Its protein is CASSLDGIQMQYF. Based on the CDR3 plus reference TRBV7-2 and TRBJ2-3, the full variable domain is GAGVSQSPSNKVTEKGKDVELRCDPISGHTALYWYRQSLGQGLEFLIYFQGNSAPDKSGLPSDRFSAERTGGSVSTLTIQRTQQEDSAVYLCASSLDGIQMQYFGPGTRLTVL.

A few counts support this clonotype. The chain carries TRBV2 and TRBJ1-1; D gene unclear. CDR1 and CDR2 (germline): SNHLY, FYNNEI. Trimming took 4 bases from V and 10 from J, leaving 10 bases between them. The CDR3 sequence is 11 residues long. CDR3 nucleotide sequence: TGTGCCAGCAGTGGCGTGTTGGGAGCTTTCTTT. Its protein product is CASSGVLGAFF. The full variable domain, in which reference TRBV2 and TRBJ1-1 provide the parts outside the CDR3, is EPEVTQTPSHQVTQMGQEVILRCVPISNHLYFYWYRQILGQKVEFLVSFYNNEISEKSEIFDDQFSVERPDGSNFTLKIRSTKLEDSAMYFCASSGVLGAFFGQGTRLTVV.